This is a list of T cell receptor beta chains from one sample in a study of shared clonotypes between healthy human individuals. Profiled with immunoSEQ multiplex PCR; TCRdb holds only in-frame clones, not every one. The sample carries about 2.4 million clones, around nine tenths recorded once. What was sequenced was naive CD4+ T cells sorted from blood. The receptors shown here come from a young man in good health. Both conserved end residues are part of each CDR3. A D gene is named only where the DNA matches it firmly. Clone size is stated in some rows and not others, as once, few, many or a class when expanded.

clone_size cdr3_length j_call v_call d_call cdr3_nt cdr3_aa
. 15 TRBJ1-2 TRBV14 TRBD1 TGTGCCAGCAGCCGAGGACAGGGGACGACCTATGGCTACACCTTC CASSRGQGTTYGYTF
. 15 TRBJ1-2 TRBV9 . TGTGCCAGCAGCGTAAAAGCCCTAGCTAACTATGGCTACACCTTC CASSVKALANYGYTF
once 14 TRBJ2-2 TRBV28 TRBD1 TGTGCCAGCAGGACCGGGACAGGGGTCGGGGAGCTGTTTTTT CASRTGTGVGELFF
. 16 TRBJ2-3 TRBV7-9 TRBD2 TGTGCCAGCAGCTTCGGGACTAGCGGGAGGCATGATACGCAGTATTTT CASSFGTSGRHDTQYF
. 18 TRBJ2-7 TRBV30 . TGTGCCTGGAGTGTTATACTAGGCCCCGACAGGAGACGGTACGAGCAGTACTTC CAWSVILGPDRRRYEQYF
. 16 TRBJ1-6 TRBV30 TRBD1 TGTGCCTGGAGTGTACAGGGGAGCTCCTATAATTCACCCCTCCACTTT CAWSVQGSSYNSPLHF
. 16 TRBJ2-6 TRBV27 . TGTGCCAGCAGATCTTTGGGGGGAACTGGGGCCAACGTCCTGACTTTC CASRSLGGTGANVLTF
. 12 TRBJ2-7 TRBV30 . TGTGCCTGGGGAGGGGAACCCTACGAGCAGTACTTC CAWGGEPYEQYF
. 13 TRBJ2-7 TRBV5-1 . TGCGCCAGCAGCCGGGGTGGTTCCTACGAGCAGTACTTC CASSRGGSYEQYF
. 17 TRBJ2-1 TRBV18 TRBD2 TGTGCCAGCTCACCATTCTTGGCGGGAGGAGGGAACAATGAGCAGTTCTTC CASSPFLAGGGNNEQFF
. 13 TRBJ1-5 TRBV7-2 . TGTGCCAGCAGCTTATTTTTGGACCAGCCCCAGCATTTT CASSLFLDQPQHF
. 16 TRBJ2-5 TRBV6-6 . TGTGCCAGCAGTTACTTCCCAGGCGGGGTTGGAAAGACCCAGTACTTC CASSYFPGGVGKTQYF
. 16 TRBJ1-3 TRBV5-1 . TGCGCCAGCAGCTTGGGGCTCCAGGGTTCCGGAAACACCATATATTTT CASSLGLQGSGNTIYF
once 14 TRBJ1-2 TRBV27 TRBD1 TGTGCCAGCAGGGTACAGGGGGCGAACTATGGCTACACCTTC CASRVQGANYGYTF
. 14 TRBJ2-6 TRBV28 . TGTGCCAGCGGGCTACCGCCTGGGGCCAACGTCCTGACTTTC CASGLPPGANVLTF
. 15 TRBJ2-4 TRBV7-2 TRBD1 TGTGCCAGCAGTCCCGGACAGGGGGCCAAAAACATTCAGTACTTC CASSPGQGAKNIQYF
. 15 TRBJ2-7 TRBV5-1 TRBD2 TGCGCCAGCAGCTTGGGACTAGCGGGAAGGTACGAGCAGTACTTC CASSLGLAGRYEQYF
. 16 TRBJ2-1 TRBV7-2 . TGTGCCAGCAGCCCAGGGGGGTCGGCACGTGTTGGCGAGCAGTTCTTC CASSPGGSARVGEQFF
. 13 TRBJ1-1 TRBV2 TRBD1 TGTGCCAGCAGTCTGGACAGGCAAACTGAAGCTTTCTTT CASSLDRQTEAFF
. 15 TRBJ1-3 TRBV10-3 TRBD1 TGTGCCACCTTACGGGGACAGGCCTCTGGAAACACCATATATTTT CATLRGQASGNTIYF
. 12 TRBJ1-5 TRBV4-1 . TGCGCCAGCAGCCAAGATAATCAGCCCCAGCATTTT CASSQDNQPQHF
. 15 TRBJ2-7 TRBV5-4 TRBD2 TGTGCCAGCAGCTGGGTCGCTAGCGGGATGAACGAGCAGTACTTC CASSWVASGMNEQYF
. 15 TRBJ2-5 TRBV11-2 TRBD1 TGTGCCAGCAGCTTAGTTGACACAGGGGGGCAGACCCAGTACTTC CASSLVDTGGQTQYF
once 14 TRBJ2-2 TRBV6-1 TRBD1 TGTGCCAGCCGCAGGGACAGGGATACCGGGGAGCTGTTTTTT CASRRDRDTGELFF
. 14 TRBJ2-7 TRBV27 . TGTGCCAGCAGTTTATCGGGGGCAGGGCGGGAGCAGTACTTC CASSLSGAGREQYF
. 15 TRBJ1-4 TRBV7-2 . TGTGCCAGCAGCTTAGCGATAGGGGGAAGTGGAAAACTGTTTTTT CASSLAIGGSGKLFF
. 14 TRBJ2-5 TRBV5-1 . TGCGCCAGCACCTTCTTCCCCGGAGGAGAGACCCAGTACTTC CASTFFPGGETQYF
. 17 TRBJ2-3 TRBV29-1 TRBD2 TGCAGCGTTGAACTTCCCCCAGCGGGGGGCGGGGGAGATACGCAGTATTTT CSVELPPAGGGGDTQYF
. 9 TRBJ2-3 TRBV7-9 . TGTGCCAGCAGCTTAGCCGGATCTTTT CASSLAGSF
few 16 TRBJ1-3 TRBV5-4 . TGTGCCAGCAGCTTGAGTTGGGATAGGAACGGAAACACCATATATTTT CASSLSWDRNGNTIYF
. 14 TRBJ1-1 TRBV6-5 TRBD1 TGTGCCAGCAGGACTCCACAGGGGTCCACTGAAGCTTTCTTT CASRTPQGSTEAFF
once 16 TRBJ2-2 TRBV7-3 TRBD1 TGTGCCAGCAGCTTATGGGGACAGGGGGACACCGGGGAGCTGTTTTTT CASSLWGQGDTGELFF
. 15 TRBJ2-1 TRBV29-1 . TGCAGCAGTTCAGGTGAGGAGAGCTCCTACAATGAGCAGTTCTTC CSSSGEESSYNEQFF
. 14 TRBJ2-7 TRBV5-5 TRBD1 TGTGCCAGCTCCTCTACGACAGGGTTAGCCGAGCAGTACTTC CASSSTTGLAEQYF
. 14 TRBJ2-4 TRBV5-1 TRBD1 TGCGCCAGCAGCTTGGGACAGGGGGCGGACATTCAGTACTTC CASSLGQGADIQYF
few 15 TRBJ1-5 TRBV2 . TGTGCCAGCAGCCGGGACGGAGGTCCCAATCAGCCCCAGCATTTT CASSRDGGPNQPQHF
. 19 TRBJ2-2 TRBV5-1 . TGCGCCAGCAGCTTGGAGGGTCAGTTCTACCGCGCGAACACCGGGGAGCTGTTTTTT CASSLEGQFYRANTGELFF
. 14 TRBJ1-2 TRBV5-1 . TGCGCCAGCTCCACGTACAGTACTCTCTATGGCTACACCTTC CASSTYSTLYGYTF
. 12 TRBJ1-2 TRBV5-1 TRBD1 TGCGCCAGCAGTTCAGGGGGCTATGGCTACACCTTC CASSSGGYGYTF
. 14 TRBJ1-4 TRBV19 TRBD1 TGTGCCAGTAGTACCGGACAGGGCAGGGAAAAACTGTTTTTT CASSTGQGREKLFF
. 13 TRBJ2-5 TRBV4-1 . TGCGCCAGCAGCCTCTCCGTAATGGAGACCCAGTACTTC CASSLSVMETQYF
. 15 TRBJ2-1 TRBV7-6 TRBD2 TGTGCCAGCAGCTTAGTCGCGGGAGGGAGCAGTGAGCAGTTCTTC CASSLVAGGSSEQFF
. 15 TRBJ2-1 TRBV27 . TGTGCCAGCAGTTTAACGCTAGCGAGCTACAATGAGCAGTTCTTC CASSLTLASYNEQFF
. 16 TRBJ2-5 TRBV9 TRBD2 TGTGCCAGCAGCACAGGCGTAACGGGAGGGCAAGAGACCCAGTACTTC CASSTGVTGGQETQYF
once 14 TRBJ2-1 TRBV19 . TGTGCCAGTTTGGGGGGACAGTCCTACAATGAGCAGTTCTTC CASLGGQSYNEQFF
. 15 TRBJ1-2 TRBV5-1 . TGCGCCAGCAGCTTGGACGGGGGGCTAAGCTGGGGCTACACCTTC CASSLDGGLSWGYTF
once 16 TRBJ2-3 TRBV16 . TGTGCCAGCAGCCAACGAAGCACAACTAGCACAGATACGCAGTATTTT CASSQRSTTSTDTQYF
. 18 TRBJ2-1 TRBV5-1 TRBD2 TGCGCCAGCACCCCACTTATAACTAGCGGGAGGAACAACAATGAGCAGTTCTTC CASTPLITSGRNNNEQFF
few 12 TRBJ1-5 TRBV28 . TGTGCCAGCAGTCAGACCAATCAGCCCCAGCATTTT CASSQTNQPQHF
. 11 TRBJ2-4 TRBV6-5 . TGTGCCAGTCTCAGTCAGGCCTATCAGCACTTC CASLSQAYQHF
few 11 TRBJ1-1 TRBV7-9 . TGTGCCAGCAGCGAAGGACTAGTAGCTTTCTTT CASSEGLVAFF
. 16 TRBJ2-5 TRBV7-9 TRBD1 TGTGCCAGCAGCTTAGCCTGGGACAGGCCTCAAGAGACCCAGTACTTC CASSLAWDRPQETQYF
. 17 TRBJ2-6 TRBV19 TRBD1 TGTGCCAGTAGTCCGGGACAGGGTTACTCTGGGGCCAACGTCCTGACTTTC CASSPGQGYSGANVLTF